The source of this TCR beta chain is a study of T cells in Graves' hyperthyroidism and ophthalmopathy. From germline, CDR1 is LGHNA and CDR2 YNFKEQ. CDR3 size: 17 residues. V lost 3 bases, J lost 2 bases, and 17 bases lay in between. RNA transcripts gave rise to amplified TCR beta CDR3 regions. The study used the HTBI primer set for a first-round RT-PCR of the TCR CDR3. TCRdb processed the multiplex PCR reads anew with MiXCR; each CDR3 protein has one entry. The sample lists under 300,000 distinct CDR3 sequences, 10% to 15% occurring once. This clonotype was seen a few times. The receptor was derived from a woman in her twenties or thirties with Graves' hyperthyroidism that later progressed to Graves' ophthalmopathy. The material sequenced was blood. The chain couples TRBV4-2 to TRBJ2-1; no definite D call. CDR3 residues: CASSHWSLFRTYNEQFF. In DNA, the CDR3 is TGTGCCAGCAGCCATTGGTCTCTTTTCCGCACCTACAATGAGCAGTTCTTC.